The 17 T cell receptor beta chains presented below share a single source sample, sequenced in a study of shared clonotypes between healthy human individuals. TCRdb's table, derived via immunoSEQ multiplex PCR, lists solely in-frame clones and lacks some. Of approximately 2.1 million clones in the sample, over 90% were seen once. Source material: naive CD4+ T cells from PBMCs. The sample's subset: CD45RA+ positively selected. These receptors all come from a man aged 18 to 30 in good health. Some clones in this sample may be carry-over from other donors' samples.

The CDR3 DNA is TGTGCCAGCAGTTACCTACCGGGACGTTTAAACTATGGCTACACCTTC. It encodes CASSYLPGRLNYGYTF. The gene calls are TRBV6-6 and TRBJ1-2; possibly TRBD1 for D (5 bases). The germline CDR1 and CDR2 sequences are MNHNY and SVGAGI (reference sequence). V dropped 2 bases and J dropped 2 bases, with 15 bases sitting between them. This CDR3 is built from 16 residues.

This clone has a handful of counts. The chain joins TRBV7-3 to TRBJ1-1; possibly TRBD1 for D (5 bases). The CDR3 consists of 13 residues. The V and J ends lost 3 bases and 4 bases respectively, with 9 bases between them. Germline V gene sequence: CDR1 SGHTA, CDR2 FQGTGA. For the CDR3, the DNA is TGTGCCAGCAGCTTTTCAGGGAGCACTGAAGCTTTCTTT. This translates into CASSFSGSTEAFF. Using reference TRBV7-3 and TRBJ1-1 for the parts outside the CDR3, the full variable domain is GAGVSQTPSNKVTEKGKYVELRCDPISGHTALYWYRQSLGQGPEFLIYFQGTGAADDSGLPNDRFFAVRPEGSVSTLKIQRTERGDSAVYLCASSFSGSTEAFFGQGTRLTVV.

This clone was counted once. This CDR3 is CASRTLGDRVNEQYF. The CDR3 DNA reads TGTGCCAGCAGGACACTCGGGGACAGGGTGAACGAGCAGTACTTC. This rearrangement joins TRBV28 to TRBJ2-7; 9 bases match TRBD1. Germline trimming cut 6 bases from V and 5 bases from J; bases unmatched to any gene: 11. Germline CDR1 reads MDHEN; CDR2 reads SYDVKM. There are 15 residues in the CDR3.

The rearrangement joins TRBV7-9 to TRBJ2-2; TRBD2 might be the D (5 bases). Germline lookup yields CDR1 SEHNR and CDR2 FQNEAQ (reference sequence). The CDR3 has 15 amino acids. Deletions cut 5 bases from V and 2 bases from J, with 12 bases between. CDR3 coding DNA: TGTGCCAGCAGCCAATTTGACTACAACACCGGGGAGCTGTTTTTT. Translated: CASSQFDYNTGELFF.

The chain uses TRBV5-1 and TRBJ2-2; D might be TRBD2 (6 bases). The V gene lost 0 bases and the J gene lost 7 bases, with 10 bases spanning the gap. From germline, CDR1 is SGHRS and CDR2 YFSETQ. This CDR3 spans 14 amino acids. CDR3 sequence: CASSLATGDGELFF. CDR3 DNA sequence: TGCGCCAGCAGCTTGGCTACGGGGGACGGGGAGCTGTTTTTT.

This chain links TRBV13 with TRBJ1-2; tentative D call: TRBD1 (5 bases). CDR1 and CDR2 from the germline V gene are PRHDT and FYEKMQ (reference sequence). There are 20 residues in the CDR3. Trimming took off 1 base at V and 5 bases at J, with 29 bases between the two ends. This chain's CDR3 is CASSLVPRVNTPPIRYGYTF. CDR3 nucleotide sequence: TGTGCCAGCAGCTTAGTCCCCAGGGTTAATACTCCCCCTATACGGTATGGCTACACCTTC.

On this clone: This sample includes further DNA sequences coding for the same CDR3. CDR3 amino acids: CSASGPETQYF. The CDR3 coding sequence is TGCAGTGCTTCAGGTCCCGAGACCCAGTACTTC. The chain links TRBV20-1 to TRBJ2-5; the D is unclear. Trimming left V 5 bases short and J 5 bases short, with 9 bases between. The CDR3 runs to 11 residues. Germline values: CDR1 DFQATT, CDR2 SNEGSKA (reference sequence).

This rearrangement joins TRBV7-3 to TRBJ1-1; 8 nucleotides line up with TRBD1. Germline CDR1 and CDR2: SGHTA and FQGTGA. The CDR3 sequence is 16 residues long. Trimming took 4 bases from V and 4 from J; bases not matched to a gene: 11. CDR3 in amino acids: CASSSHGQGVGTEAFF. Written as DNA, the CDR3 is TGTGCCAGCAGCTCGCATGGACAGGGTGTCGGCACTGAAGCTTTCTTT.

J is TRBJ2-5 and V is TRBV4-2; TRBD2 matches at 8 bases. The germline V gene encodes CDR1 LGHNA and CDR2 YNFKEQ. CDR3 size: 17 residues. Trimming took 4 bases from V and 5 from J; bases not matched to a gene: 15. CDR3 protein: CASSPTPPWGGGETQYF. The CDR3 bases are TGTGCCAGCAGCCCAACGCCTCCGTGGGGCGGGGGGGAGACCCAGTACTTC.

The rearrangement links TRBV5-4 to TRBJ2-2, with 9 positions matching TRBD2. The length of the CDR3 is 16 residues. V shed 4 bases, J shed 2 bases, and the junction held 6 bases outside the gene matches. The germline CDR1 and CDR2 sequences are SGHNT and YYREEE (reference sequence). CDR3: CASSLRLAENTGELFF. The CDR3 region has the DNA TGTGCCAGCAGCCTCCGACTAGCGGAAAACACCGGGGAGCTGTTTTTT.

The chain couples TRBV18 to TRBJ2-7; TRBD1 aligns across 8 bases. The junction had 3 bases not matched to a gene; V was cut back by 5 bases and J by 6 bases. The germline V gene encodes CDR1 KGHSH and CDR2 LQKENI. This CDR3 is 12 amino acids long. The CDR3 protein is CASSRQGFEQYF. DNA of the CDR3: TGTGCCAGCTCAAGACAGGGGTTCGAGCAGTACTTC.

CDR3: CASSLGWGASTDTQYF. CDR3 nucleotide sequence: TGTGCCAGCAGCTTAGGTTGGGGGGCTAGCACAGATACGCAGTATTTT. The chain joins TRBV7-9 to TRBJ2-3; D assignment may be TRBD1 or TRBD2 (6 bases each). The CDR3 runs to 16 residues. The germline V and J ends were trimmed by 1 base and 0 bases, with 11 bases remaining between them. Germline lookup yields CDR1 SEHNR and CDR2 FQNEAQ (reference sequence). Based on the CDR3 plus reference TRBV7-9 and TRBJ2-3, the full variable domain is DTGVSQNPRHKITKRGQNVTFRCDPISEHNRLYWYRQTLGQGPEFLTYFQNEAQLEKSRLLSDRFSAERPKGSFSTLEIQRTEQGDSAMYLCASSLGWGASTDTQYFGPGTRLTVL.

The chain has TRBV7-2 and TRBJ2-1, with 9 bases matching TRBD2. CDR3 length equals 17 residues. J lost 6 bases, V lost 4 bases, and 13 bases had no gene match. The germline V gene has CDR1 SGHTA and CDR2 FQGNSA. Here the CDR3 DNA reads TGTGCCAGCAGCTCTCGAATTAGCGGGAGAACCTCCAATGAGCAGTTCTTC. It specifies CASSSRISGRTSNEQFF.

V is TRBV7-8 and J is TRBJ2-1; 7 bases fit TRBD2. In germline, CDR1 is SGHVS, CDR2 FQNEAQ. The ends lost 2 bases at V and 4 bases at J; junction bases unmatched: 5. CDR3 length: 15 residues. CDR3 bases: TGTGCCAGCAGCTTACGGCCGCGGGGGTACAATGAGCAGTTCTTC. Translating gives CASSLRPRGYNEQFF.

This clone is a singleton in its sample. The V and J genes are TRBV5-1 and TRBJ2-7; D unresolved. Per germline, CDR1 SGHRS and CDR2 YFSETQ. The CDR3 totals 15 residues. Deletions cut 1 base from V and 2 bases from J, with 13 bases between. The CDR3 DNA sequence: TGCGCCAGCAGCTTGAATGGCCCCTCCCCCTACGAGCAGTACTTC. It specifies CASSLNGPSPYEQYF.

The chain is built from TRBV15 and TRBJ1-2; TRBD1 aligns across 9 bases. The CDR3 has 15 amino acids. V lost 1 base to trimming and J lost 5 bases; unmatched junction nucleotides: 5. Germline V gene sequence: CDR1 LNHNV, CDR2 YYDKDF (reference sequence). CDR3 region: CATSRGTGEGYGYTF. The CDR3 DNA follows: TGTGCCACCAGCAGAGGGACAGGGGAAGGGTATGGCTACACCTTC.

The J gene is TRBJ2-7, the V gene TRBV10-3; 10 nucleotides match TRBD2. Per the germline V gene, CDR1 is ENHRY and CDR2 is SYGVKD. This CDR3 spans 14 amino acids. With V trimmed by 10 bases and J by 1 base, 7 bases remained unmatched. The CDR3 DNA sequence: TGTGCCACAGGTACTAGCGGGAAGTCCTACGAGCAGTACTTC. Encoded protein: CATGTSGKSYEQYF.